The T cell receptor (beta chain) under discussion was sequenced for a study of T-cell reconstitution after alpha-beta-depleted transplantation in children. The CDR3 runs 17 residues. Germline V gene lookup returns CDR1 SGHTA and CDR2 FQGNSA. V gave up 4 bases and J gave up 4 bases; unmatched junction bases: 15. This clonotype appeared many times. What it binds is unknown. Unique molecular identifiers were built into the TCRbeta library. TCRdb passed the PCR reads through MiXCR, listing each CDR3 protein once. The top ten hold about a quarter of the sample, which has 250,000 to 300,000 distinct CDR3 sequences, around 10% seen once. The study's findings and limits: By one year post-transplant, T-cell counts and diversity largely arose from T cells that were newly produced. Several hundred expanded graft clones reportedly supplied alpha-beta T cells about two months after transplant.

This clonotype was sampled from a male patient aged 2-15 years who had a stem cell transplant for chronic granulomatous disease, so the T cells may come from the graft donor. The genes are TRBV7-2 and TRBJ2-7, with 8 positions matching TRBD2. The material sequenced was peripheral blood, taken 180 days after TCRalphabeta/CD19-depleted stem cell transplant. The CDR3 DNA is TGTGCCAGCAGCTCGCCCGTACCTGGACTAGCTTGGTACGAGCAGTACTTC. As protein: CASSSPVPGLAWYEQYF. The full variable domain, its missing parts supplied by reference TRBV7-2 and TRBJ2-7, is GAGVSQSPSNKVTEKGKDVELRCDPISGHTALYWYRQSLGQGLEFLIYFQGNSAPDKSGLPSDRFSAERTGGSVSTLTIQRTQQEDSAVYLCASSSPVPGLAWYEQYFGPGTRLTVT.